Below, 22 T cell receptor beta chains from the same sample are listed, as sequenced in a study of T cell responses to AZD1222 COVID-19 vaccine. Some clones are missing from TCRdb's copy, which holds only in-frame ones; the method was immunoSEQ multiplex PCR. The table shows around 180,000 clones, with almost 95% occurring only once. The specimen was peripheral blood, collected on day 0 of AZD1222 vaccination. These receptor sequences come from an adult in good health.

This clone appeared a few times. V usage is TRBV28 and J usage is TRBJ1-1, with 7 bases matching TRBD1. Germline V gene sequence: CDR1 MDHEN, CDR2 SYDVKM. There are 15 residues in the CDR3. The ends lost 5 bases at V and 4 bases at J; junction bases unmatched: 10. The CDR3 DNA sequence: TGTGCCAGCAGTCGCCATTTGACAGGGAGCACTGAAGCTTTCTTT. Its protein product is CASSRHLTGSTEAFF. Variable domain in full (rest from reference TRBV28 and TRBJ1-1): DVKVTQSSRYLVKRTGEKVFLECVQDMDHENMFWYRQDPGLGLRLIYFSYDVKMKEKGDIPEGYSVSREKKERFSLILESASTNQTSMYLCASSRHLTGSTEAFFGQGTRLTVV.

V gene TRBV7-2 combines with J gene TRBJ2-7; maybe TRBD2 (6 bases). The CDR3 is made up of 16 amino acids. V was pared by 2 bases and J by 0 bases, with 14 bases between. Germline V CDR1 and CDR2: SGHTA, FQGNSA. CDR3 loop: CASSLNPPGASYEQYF. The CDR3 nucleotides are TGTGCCAGCAGCTTAAATCCCCCGGGAGCCTCCTACGAGCAGTACTTC.

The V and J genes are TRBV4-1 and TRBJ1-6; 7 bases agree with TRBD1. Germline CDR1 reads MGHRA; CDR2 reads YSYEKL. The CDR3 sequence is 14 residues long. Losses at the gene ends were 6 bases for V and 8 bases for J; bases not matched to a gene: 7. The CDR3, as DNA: TGCGCCAGCAGGGCCCCTGGGACAGATTCACCCCTCCACTTT. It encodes CASRAPGTDSPLHF.

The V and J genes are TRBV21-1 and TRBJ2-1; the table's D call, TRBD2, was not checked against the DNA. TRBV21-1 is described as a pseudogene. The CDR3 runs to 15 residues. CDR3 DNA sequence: TGTGCCAGCAGCGCCCGACGGGTGGAGGGCAATGAGCAGTTCTTC. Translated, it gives CASSARRVEGNEQFF.

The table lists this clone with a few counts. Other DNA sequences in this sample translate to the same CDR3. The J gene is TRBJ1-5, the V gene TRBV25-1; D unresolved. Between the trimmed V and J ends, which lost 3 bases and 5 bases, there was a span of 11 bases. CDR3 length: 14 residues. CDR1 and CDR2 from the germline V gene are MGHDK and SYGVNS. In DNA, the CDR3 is TGTGCCAGCAGTGAGGGATCCGGTGATCAGCCCCAGCATTTT. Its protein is CASSEGSGDQPQHF. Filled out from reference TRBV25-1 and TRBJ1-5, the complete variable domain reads EADIYQTPRYLVIGTGKKITLECSQTMGHDKMYWYQQDPGMELHLIHYSYGVNSTEKGDLSSESTVSRIRTEHFPLTLESARPSHTSQYLCASSEGSGDQPQHFGDGTRLSIL.

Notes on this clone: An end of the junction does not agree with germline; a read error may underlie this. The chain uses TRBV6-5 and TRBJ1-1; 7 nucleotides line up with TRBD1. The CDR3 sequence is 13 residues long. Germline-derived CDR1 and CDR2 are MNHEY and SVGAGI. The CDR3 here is CASSRDRITGAFF. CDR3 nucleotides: TGTGCCAGCTCCCGGGACAGAATAACTGGAGCTTTCTTT.

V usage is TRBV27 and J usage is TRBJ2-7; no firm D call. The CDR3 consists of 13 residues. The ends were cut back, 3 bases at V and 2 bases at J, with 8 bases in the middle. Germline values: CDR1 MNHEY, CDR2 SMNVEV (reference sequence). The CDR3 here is CASSFSSPYEQYF. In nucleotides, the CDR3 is TGTGCCAGCAGTTTTTCCTCGCCCTACGAGCAGTACTTC.

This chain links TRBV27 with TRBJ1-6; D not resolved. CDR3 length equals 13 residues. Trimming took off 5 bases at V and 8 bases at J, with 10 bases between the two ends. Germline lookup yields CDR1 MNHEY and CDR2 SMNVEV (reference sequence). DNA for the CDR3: TGTGCCAGCAGTCGCCCGGGTTATTCACCCCTCCACTTT. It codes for CASSRPGYSPLHF.

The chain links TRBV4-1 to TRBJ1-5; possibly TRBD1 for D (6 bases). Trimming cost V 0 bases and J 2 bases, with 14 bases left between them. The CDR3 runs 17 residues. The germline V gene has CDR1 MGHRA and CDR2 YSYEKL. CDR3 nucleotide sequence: TGCGCCAGCAGCCAAGATGAGGGGGGGCAAGGCAATCAGCCCCAGCATTTT. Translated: CASSQDEGGQGNQPQHF.

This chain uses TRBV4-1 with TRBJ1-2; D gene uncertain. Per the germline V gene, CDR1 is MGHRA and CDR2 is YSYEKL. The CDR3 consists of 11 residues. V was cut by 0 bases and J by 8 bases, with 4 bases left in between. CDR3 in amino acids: CASSQDVGYTF. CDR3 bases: TGCGCCAGCAGCCAAGATGTCGGCTACACCTTC.

DNA of the CDR3: TGTGCCAGCAGGCCCGGGGCCAACCCCGATGGGTTTTTT. Translated, it gives CASRPGANPDGFF. The chain carries TRBV28 and TRBJ1-4; D may be TRBD1 (5 bases). Trimming took 6 bases from V and 16 from J, leaving 21 bases between them. This CDR3 has 13 residues. Germline loops: CDR1 MDHEN, CDR2 SYDVKM. Looking up the rest from reference TRBV28 and TRBJ1-4 gives the full variable domain: DVKVTQSSRYLVKRTGEKVFLECVQDMDHENMFWYRQDPGLGLRLIYFSYDVKMKEKGDIPEGYSVSREKKERFSLILESASTNQTSMYLCASRPGANPDGFFGSGTQLSVL.

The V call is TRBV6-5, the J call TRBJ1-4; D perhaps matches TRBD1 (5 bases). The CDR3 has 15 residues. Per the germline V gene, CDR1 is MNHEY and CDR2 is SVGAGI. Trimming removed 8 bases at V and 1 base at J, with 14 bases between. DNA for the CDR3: TGTGCCAGCTCCGGGACTCCCCAAACTAATGAAAAACTGTTTTTT. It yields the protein CASSGTPQTNEKLFF.

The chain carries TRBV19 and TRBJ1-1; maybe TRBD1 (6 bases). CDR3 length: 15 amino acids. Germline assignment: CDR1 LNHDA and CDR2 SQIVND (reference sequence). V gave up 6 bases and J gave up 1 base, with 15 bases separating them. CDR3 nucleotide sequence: TGTGCCAGTAGATTGAATTCACAGGGGAACACTGAAGCTTTCTTT. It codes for CASRLNSQGNTEAFF.

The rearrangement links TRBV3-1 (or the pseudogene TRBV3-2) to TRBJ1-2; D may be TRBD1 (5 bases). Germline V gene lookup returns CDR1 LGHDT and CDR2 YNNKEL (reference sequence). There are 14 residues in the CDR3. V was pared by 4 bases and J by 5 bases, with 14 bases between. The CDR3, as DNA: TGTGCCAGCAGCCCCAGGGCCCTGGGTTATGGCTACACCTTC. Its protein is CASSPRALGYGYTF.

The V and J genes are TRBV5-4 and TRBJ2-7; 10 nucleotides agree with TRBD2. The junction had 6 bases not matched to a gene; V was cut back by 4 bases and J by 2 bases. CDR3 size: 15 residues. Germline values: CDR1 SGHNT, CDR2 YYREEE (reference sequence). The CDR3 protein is CASSQGAGGPYEQYF. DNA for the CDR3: TGTGCCAGCAGCCAGGGAGCGGGAGGGCCCTACGAGCAGTACTTC.

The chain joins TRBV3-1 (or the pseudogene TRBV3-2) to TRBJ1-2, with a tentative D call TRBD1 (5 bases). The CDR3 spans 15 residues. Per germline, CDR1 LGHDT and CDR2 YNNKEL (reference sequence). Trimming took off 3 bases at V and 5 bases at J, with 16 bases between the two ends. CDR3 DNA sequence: TGTGCCAGCAGCCACCGGGACCGAGAGAGGTATGGCTACACCTTC. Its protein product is CASSHRDRERYGYTF.

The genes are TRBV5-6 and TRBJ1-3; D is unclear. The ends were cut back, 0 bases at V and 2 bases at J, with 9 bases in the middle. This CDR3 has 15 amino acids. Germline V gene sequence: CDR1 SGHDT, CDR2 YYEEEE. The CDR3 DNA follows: TGTGCCAGCAGCTTGGCCATAGTGGCTGGAAACACCATATATTTT. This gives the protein CASSLAIVAGNTIYF.

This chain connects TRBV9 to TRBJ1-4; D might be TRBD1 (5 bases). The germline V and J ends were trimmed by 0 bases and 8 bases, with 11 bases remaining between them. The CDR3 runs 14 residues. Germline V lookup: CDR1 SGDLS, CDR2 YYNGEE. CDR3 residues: CASSVARVGEKLFF. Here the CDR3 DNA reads TGTGCCAGCAGCGTAGCCAGGGTCGGGGAAAAACTGTTTTTT.

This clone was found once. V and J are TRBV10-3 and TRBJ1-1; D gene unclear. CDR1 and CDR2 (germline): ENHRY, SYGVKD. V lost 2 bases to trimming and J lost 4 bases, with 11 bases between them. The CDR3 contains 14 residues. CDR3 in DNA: TGTGCCATCAGTGAGGTAGTTGGGCGCACTGAAGCTTTCTTT. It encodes CAISEVVGRTEAFF.

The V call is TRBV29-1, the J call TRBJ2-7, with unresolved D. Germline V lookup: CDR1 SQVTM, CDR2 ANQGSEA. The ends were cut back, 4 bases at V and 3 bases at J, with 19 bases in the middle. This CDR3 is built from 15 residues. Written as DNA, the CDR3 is TGCAGCGTTGTAGTAGCACGGACGGCCGTCTACGAGCAGTACGTC. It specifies CSVVVARTAVYEQYV.

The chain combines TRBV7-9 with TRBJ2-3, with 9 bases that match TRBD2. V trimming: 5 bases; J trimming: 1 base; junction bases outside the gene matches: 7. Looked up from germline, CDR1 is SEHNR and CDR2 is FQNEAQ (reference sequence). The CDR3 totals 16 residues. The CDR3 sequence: CASSARGRAGTDTQYF. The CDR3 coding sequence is TGTGCCAGCAGCGCTCGCGGGAGGGCGGGCACAGATACGCAGTATTTT. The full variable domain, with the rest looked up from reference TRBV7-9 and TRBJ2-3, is DTGVSQNPRHKITKRGQNVTFRCDPISEHNRLYWYRQTLGQGPEFLTYFQNEAQLEKSRLLSDRFSAERPKGSFSTLEIQRTEQGDSAMYLCASSARGRAGTDTQYFGPGTRLTVL.

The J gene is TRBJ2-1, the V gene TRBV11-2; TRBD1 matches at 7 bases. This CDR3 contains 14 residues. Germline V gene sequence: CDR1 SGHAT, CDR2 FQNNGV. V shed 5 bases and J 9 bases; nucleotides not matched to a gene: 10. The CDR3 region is CASSPREGAGEQFF. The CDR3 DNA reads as TGTGCCAGCAGCCCGAGAGAGGGGGCAGGTGAGCAGTTCTTC.